Each of the 25 T cell receptor beta chains below was sequenced from the same sample in a study of blood T cell repertoires in COVID-19. The assay was immunoSEQ multiplex PCR, and TCRdb's table has in-frame clones only and misses some. Altogether some 120,000 clones are present, around 85% being singletons, with the ten largest covering about 18%. The sequencing input was peripheral blood. Receptor source: a woman in her 50s who had recovered from COVID-19.

This chain links TRBV21-1 with TRBJ2-1; the table gives TRBD2 as D, unverified against the DNA. TRBV21-1 represents a pseudogene. CDR3 size: 19 residues. The CDR3 DNA is TGTGCCAGCAGCAAAGCGCTTTATCCAGCGGGAGGACAATACAATGAGCAGTTCTTC. Translation: CASSKALYPAGGQYNEQFF.

The chain has TRBV28 and TRBJ2-2; TRBD2 is a possible D gene (5 bases). The CDR3 loop spans 15 amino acids. The germline V gene encodes CDR1 MDHEN and CDR2 SYDVKM. Trimming left V 7 bases short and J 2 bases short, with 14 bases between. The CDR3: CASTVSGVNTGELFF. CDR3 bases: TGTGCCAGCACCGTGTCCGGGGTAAACACCGGGGAGCTGTTTTTT.

V is TRBV18 and J is TRBJ1-2; 8 bases map to TRBD1. This CDR3 region has 14 residues. V shed 2 bases, J shed 8 bases, and the junction held 7 bases outside the gene matches. The germline V gene encodes CDR1 KGHSH and CDR2 LQKENI. The CDR3 nucleotides read TGTGCCAGCTCACCAACACAGGGGGTGGAAGGCTACACCTTC. It translates to CASSPTQGVEGYTF.

The rearrangement uses TRBV12-3 or TRBV12-4 and TRBJ1-2; D perhaps matches TRBD1 (6 bases). CDR3 length: 13 amino acids. The V end was cut by 8 bases, the J end by 4 bases, with 14 bases between. This CDR3 is CASGQGISYGYTF. The CDR3 DNA reads as TGTGCCAGCGGTCAGGGGATCAGCTATGGCTACACCTTC.

This sequence joins TRBV7-8 and TRBJ1-5; a possible D gene is TRBD1 (5 bases). Trimming shortened V by 5 bases and J by 6 bases, and 17 bases separated the two germline ends. The germline gives CDR1 SGHVS, CDR2 FQNEAQ. CDR3 length: 15 residues. The CDR3 here is CASSAGTREGQPQHF. CDR3 DNA sequence: TGTGCCAGCAGCGCCGGGACCCGGGAGGGTCAGCCCCAGCATTTT.

J is TRBJ2-7 and V is TRBV6-5; TRBD2 might be the D (6 bases). CDR1 MNHEY and CDR2 SVGAGI come from the germline V gene. The length of the CDR3 is 14 residues. V was pared by 6 bases and J by 0 bases, with 12 bases between. The CDR3 bases are TGTGCCAGCAGGCCAAGGGGAGGCTCCTACGAGCAGTACTTC. Residues: CASRPRGGSYEQYF.

The chain carries TRBV7-2 and TRBJ2-1; the D gene is possibly TRBD2 (6 bases). Germline V gives CDR1 SGHTA, CDR2 FQGNSA. The CDR3 is 14 amino acids. V was cut by 0 bases and J by 10 bases, with 13 bases left in between. The CDR3 DNA is TGTGCCAGCAGCTTAGCGCTCGGCGGGACCGAGCAGTTCTTC. Translated, it gives CASSLALGGTEQFF.

CDR3 nucleotide sequence: TGTGCCAGCAGCGGGACTACGAACACCGGGGAGCTGTTTTTT. The encoded protein is CASSGTTNTGELFF. The chain carries TRBV6-2 or TRBV6-3 and TRBJ2-2; 7 bases fit TRBD2. Germline loops: CDR1 MNHEY, CDR2 SVGEGT. The junction had 1 base not matched to a gene; V was cut back by 6 bases and J by 0 bases. The CDR3 has 14 residues.

The CDR3 DNA follows: TGTGCCAGCAGCTTACTATCGGCAGGGTGGGGCTATGGAAACACCATATATTTT. Translated: CASSLLSAGWGYGNTIYF. The rearrangement uses TRBV11-2 and TRBJ1-3, with D possibly matching TRBD1 (5 bases). The CDR3 is 18 residues long. Trimming removed 2 bases from V and 3 bases from J, with 20 bases in between. Looked up from germline, CDR1 is SGHAT and CDR2 is FQNNGV.

V gene TRBV3-1 (or the pseudogene TRBV3-2) combines with J gene TRBJ1-3, with D possibly TRBD1 on 5 matching bases. The germline gives CDR1 LGHDT, CDR2 YNNKEL (reference sequence). The ends were cut back, 4 bases at V and 0 bases at J, with 7 bases in the middle. CDR3 size: 14 residues. CDR3 sequence: CASSRDFSGNTIYF. The DNA of the CDR3 is TGTGCCAGCAGCCGGGACTTCTCTGGAAACACCATATATTTT.

The chain has TRBV5-1 and TRBJ2-7, with TRBD2 as a possible D gene (5 bases). Per the germline V gene, CDR1 is SGHRS and CDR2 is YFSETQ. Trimming stripped 0 bases from V and 2 bases from J, with 15 bases between. The CDR3 is 16 residues long. CDR3 nucleotides: TGCGCCAGCAGCTTGGGCGTACGCGGGTACACCTACGAGCAGTACTTC. Encoded protein: CASSLGVRGYTYEQYF.

The chain is built from TRBV10-3 and TRBJ1-2; D remains unclear. Germline V gene lookup returns CDR1 ENHRY and CDR2 SYGVKD. Trimming took off 8 bases at V and 0 bases at J, with 10 bases between the two ends. The CDR3 contains 13 residues. The CDR3 coding sequence is TGTGCCATCGGTCAGATTTCTAACTATGGCTACACCTTC. Translating it yields CAIGQISNYGYTF.

V is TRBV7-2 and J is TRBJ2-1; 10 bases agree with TRBD2. The CDR3 has 16 amino acids. CDR1 is SGHTA, CDR2 FQGNSA, per germline. Trimming at V came to 1 base and at J to 9 bases, leaving 9 bases not matched to a gene. For the CDR3, the DNA is TGTGCCAGCAGCTTAGATTGGGTAGCGGGAGGTGGTGAGCAGTTCTTC. Its translation is CASSLDWVAGGGEQFF.

This clone was picked up a small number of times. The V call is TRBV12-5, the J call TRBJ2-7; no firm D call. V was cut by 4 bases and J by 1 base, with 8 bases left in between. This CDR3 is 13 amino acids long. Germline V lookup: CDR1 LGHNT, CDR2 FRNRAP. In DNA, the CDR3 is TGTGCTAGTGGTTCCCTTCCGTCCTACGAGCAGTACTTC. It translates to CASGSLPSYEQYF.

The rearrangement links TRBV7-8 to TRBJ2-1; D gene uncertain. Per the germline V gene, CDR1 is SGHVS and CDR2 is FQNEAQ. Trimming left V 5 bases short and J 5 bases short, with 7 bases between. The CDR3 runs 12 residues. The CDR3 DNA follows: TGTGCCAGCAGCGTTTTTAACAATGAGCAGTTCTTC. It codes for CASSVFNNEQFF.

The genes are TRBV5-5 and TRBJ2-7; TRBD2 agrees at 9 bases. Germline CDR1 and CDR2: SGHKS and YYEKEE (reference sequence). CDR3 size: 18 residues. With V trimmed by 4 bases and J by 2 bases, 16 bases remained unmatched. The CDR3 region is CASSQISFSSGAAYEQYF. DNA for the CDR3: TGTGCCAGCAGCCAAATTAGCTTCTCTAGCGGGGCCGCCTACGAGCAGTACTTC.

V is TRBV4-2 and J is TRBJ2-6; 8 bases agree with TRBD2. The germline V gene encodes CDR1 LGHNA and CDR2 YNFKEQ. Trimming took 3 bases from V and 0 from J; bases not matched to a gene: 1. CDR3 length equals 16 residues. The CDR3 loop reads CASSHGTSSGANVLTF. CDR3 nucleotides: TGTGCCAGCAGCCACGGGACTAGCTCTGGGGCCAACGTCCTGACTTTC.

J is TRBJ1-1 and V is TRBV7-9; 7 bases fit TRBD1. Germline V gene sequence: CDR1 SEHNR, CDR2 FQNEAQ (reference sequence). The CDR3 is made up of 15 amino acids. After removal of 5 bases from V and 1 base from J, the junction contained 7 bases not matched to a gene. The CDR3 is CASSLTGTANTEAFF. CDR3 nucleotide sequence: TGTGCCAGCAGCCTGACTGGGACAGCGAACACTGAAGCTTTCTTT.

The chain links TRBV6-5 to TRBJ2-1; 9 positions agree with TRBD1. After removal of 6 bases from V and 6 bases from J, the junction contained 9 bases not matched to a gene. The CDR3 spans 15 residues. The V gene's germline CDR1 is MNHEY and CDR2 SVGAGI. CDR3: CASRFDRGNGNEQFF. For the CDR3, the DNA is TGTGCCAGCAGGTTCGACAGGGGGAATGGCAATGAGCAGTTCTTC.

The J gene is TRBJ2-2, the V gene TRBV5-1; 7 bases align to TRBD2. The length of the CDR3 is 14 residues. CDR1 is SGHRS, CDR2 YFSETQ, per germline. V lost 0 bases, J lost 6 bases, and 2 bases stayed unmatched. CDR3 DNA sequence: TGCGCCAGCAGCTTGGGTCTAGCGGCCGGGGAGCTGTTTTTT. Amino acid sequence: CASSLGLAAGELFF.

This rearrangement joins TRBV3-1 (or the pseudogene TRBV3-2) to TRBJ2-1, with 11 bases aligning to TRBD2. Germline V gives CDR1 LGHDT, CDR2 YNNKEL (reference sequence). The CDR3 spans 16 residues. V was clipped by 4 bases and J by 6 bases; unmatched bases: 8. CDR3 region: CASSPSLAGGPNEQFF. DNA for the CDR3: TGTGCCAGCAGCCCCTCTCTAGCGGGGGGCCCCAATGAGCAGTTCTTC.

Only a few counts were recorded for this clone. J is TRBJ1-4 and V is TRBV7-9, with a possible D match to TRBD1 (5 bases). Between the trimmed V and J ends, which lost 3 bases and 8 bases, there was a span of 13 bases. The CDR3 contains 14 residues. Germline lookup yields CDR1 SEHNR and CDR2 FQNEAQ (reference sequence). CDR3 coding DNA: TGTGCCAGCAGCTTGGGCGGGGGTCTGGAAAAACTGTTTTTT. It yields the protein CASSLGGGLEKLFF.

This sequence joins TRBV7-6 and TRBJ1-4; D may be TRBD1 (5 bases). Per the germline V gene, CDR1 is SGHVS and CDR2 is FNYEAQ. Trimming took off 5 bases at V and 3 bases at J, with 10 bases between the two ends. The CDR3 length is 14 residues. In nucleotides, the CDR3 is TGTGCCAGCAGCGAGACAGTCTCTAATGAAAAACTGTTTTTT. Residues: CASSETVSNEKLFF.

The rearrangement joins TRBV19 to TRBJ1-1, with D maybe TRBD1 (5 bases). The CDR3 has 15 amino acids. V was trimmed by 7 bases and J by 4 bases, leaving 19 bases between them. CDR1 and CDR2 (germline): LNHDA, SQIVND (reference sequence). The CDR3 DNA sequence: TGTGCCAGTACGGATCGTGGGGGGTACGTCACTGAAGCTTTCTTT. It specifies CASTDRGGYVTEAFF.

This chain's CDR3 is CASSRTSGSHEQYF. DNA of the CDR3: TGTGCCAGCAGTCGGACTAGCGGGAGCCACGAGCAGTACTTC. J is TRBJ2-7 and V is TRBV6-5, with 13 bases fitting TRBD2. J gave up 5 bases and V 5 bases, and 3 bases lay outside the gene matches. Germline V gene sequence: CDR1 MNHEY, CDR2 SVGAGI. The CDR3 is 14 residues long.